This T cell receptor (beta chain) was profiled in a study of cytomegalovirus exposure and HLA in healthy donors. General study results and limits: Most of the TCR beta V segments (in an earlier analysis) were productive either about 87% or about 30% of the time.

Concerning this clone itself: Its antigen remains unknown.

The CDR3 is made up of 13 amino acids. Germline V gene data show CDR1 as SNHLY and CDR2 as FYNNEI. V lost 10 bases and J lost 7, with 19 bases in between. PCR primers comprised 60 Vbeta and 13 Jbeta primers. Profiling relied on immunoSEQ multiplex PCR, and the TCRdb table lists in-frame clones only, not all of them. The table lists around 150,000 clones, over 60% of them singletons. J is TRBJ1-2 and V is TRBV2; D perhaps matches TRBD1 (6 bases). The sample consisted of PBMCs. The TCR originated in a woman between 50 and 59 years old in good health and CMV-seronegative. CDR3: CANKAGGGSGYTF. In DNA, the CDR3 is TGTGCCAACAAAGCGGGGGGCGGTTCTGGCTACACCTTC.